The 16 T cell receptor beta chains below come from one sample, sequenced in a study of cytomegalovirus exposure and HLA in healthy donors. Researchers ran the PCR with 60 Vbeta and 13 Jbeta primers. Libraries were prepared by immunoSEQ multiplex PCR; TCRdb keeps only in-frame clonotypes and omits some of them. The top ten hold over 1.5% of the sample, which has 150,000 to 200,000 clones, around 83% seen once. The sample consisted of PBMCs. The receptors here all came from a man between 45 and 60 years old in good health and CMV-seronegative.

J is TRBJ2-6 and V is TRBV4-1; 9 bases are shared with TRBD1. The V and J ends lost 4 bases and 4 bases, in that order; junction bases with no gene match: 5. Germline assignment: CDR1 MGHRA and CDR2 YSYEKL. The CDR3 is made up of 16 amino acids. For the CDR3, the DNA is TGCGCCAGCAGCCTGCGGGACAGGGACGGGGCCAACGTCCTGACTTTC. It encodes CASSLRDRDGANVLTF.

Regarding this clone: Germline is not matched at one junction end, which may reflect a read error. The chain is built from TRBV5-1 and TRBJ2-7; tentatively, D is TRBD2 (6 bases). The J call may be incorrect, as the DNA end agrees better with TRBJ2-5. Germline CDR1 is SGHRS and CDR2 is YFSETQ. This CDR3 has 15 amino acids. The CDR3 region is CASSLPATSRETQYF. The CDR3 nucleotides are TGTGCCAGCAGCTTGCCGGCCACTAGCCGGGAGACCCAGTACTTC.

J is TRBJ2-1 and V is TRBV6-1; 7 bases are shared with TRBD2. The junction had 15 bases not matched to a gene; V was cut back by 10 bases and J by 6 bases. The CDR3 runs to 15 residues. Germline loops: CDR1 MNHNS, CDR2 SASEGT. The CDR3 bases are TGTGCCACCGGACTCAGCGGGGTTAAGGGCAATGAGCAGTTCTTC. Translating gives CATGLSGVKGNEQFF.

V usage is TRBV18 and J usage is TRBJ2-1, with 9 bases lining up with TRBD2. CDR3 length: 16 amino acids. The junction had 6 bases not matched to a gene; V was cut back by 1 base and J by 5 bases. CDR1 is KGHSH and CDR2 is LQKENI in the germline V gene. CDR3 coding DNA: TGTGCCAGCTCACCACTAATACTAGCGGGTAACAATGAGCAGTTCTTC. This gives the protein CASSPLILAGNNEQFF.

The gene calls are TRBV5-6 and TRBJ2-3; 10 nucleotides line up with TRBD2. From germline, CDR1 is SGHDT and CDR2 YYEEEE. The J segment lost 6 bases and the V segment lost 0 bases, leaving 16 bases of the junction unmatched. The CDR3 runs to 19 residues. The chain's CDR3 is CASSLEPRERLAGVDTQYF. In DNA form, the CDR3 reads TGTGCCAGCAGCTTGGAACCCCGGGAGCGGCTAGCGGGAGTGGATACGCAGTATTTT.

This chain connects TRBV7-2 to TRBJ2-3; TRBD2 aligns across 10 bases. V was pared by 4 bases and J by 2 bases, with 9 bases of the junction left unmatched. CDR1 is SGHTA and CDR2 is FQGNSA in the germline V gene. This CDR3 region has 17 residues. The chain's CDR3 is CASSSQSLAGITDTQYF. The CDR3 nucleotides are TGTGCCAGCAGCTCCCAGTCACTAGCGGGGATCACAGATACGCAGTATTTT.

This clone was seen just once. This rearrangement joins TRBV9 to TRBJ1-5, with 10 bases aligning to TRBD1. The V segment lost 2 bases and the J segment 7 bases; nucleotides outside the gene matches: 3. CDR1 and CDR2 (germline): SGDLS, YYNGEE. The CDR3 loop spans 14 amino acids. CDR3 region: CASSVGTGDQPQHF. The CDR3, as DNA: TGTGCCAGCAGCGTTGGGACAGGGGACCAGCCCCAGCATTTT.

The chain links TRBV7-3 to TRBJ2-7; 11 bases map to TRBD1. V dropped 8 bases and J dropped 5; count of bases not matched to a gene: 8. The germline V gene has CDR1 SGHTA and CDR2 FQGTGA. The CDR3 runs to 14 residues. The CDR3 DNA reads TGTGCCAGCCCCCGGAGGGGACAGGGGGACGAGCAGTACTTC. Residues: CASPRRGQGDEQYF. Filled out from reference TRBV7-3 and TRBJ2-7, the complete variable domain reads GAGVSQTPSNKVTEKGKYVELRCDPISGHTALYWYRQSLGQGPEFLIYFQGTGAADDSGLPNDRFFAVRPEGSVSTLKIQRTERGDSAVYLCASPRRGQGDEQYFGPGTRLTVT.

The chain combines TRBV11-2 with TRBJ1-3; a weak D match, TRBD1 (6 bases). The germline V and J ends were trimmed by 5 bases and 1 base, with 12 bases remaining between them. CDR3 length equals 15 residues. Per germline, CDR1 SGHAT and CDR2 FQNNGV. This CDR3 reads CASSLGGASGNTIYF. CDR3 bases: TGTGCCAGCAGCCTCGGGGGGGCTTCTGGAAACACCATATATTTT.

The chain links TRBV5-6 to TRBJ2-7; D unresolved. V was clipped by 1 base and J by 0 bases, with 11 bases between them. Germline V gene lookup returns CDR1 SGHDT and CDR2 YYEEEE. The CDR3 has 15 amino acids. The CDR3 loop reads CASSLSSLSSYEQYF. CDR3 coding DNA: TGTGCCAGCAGCTTGTCGTCGTTGAGCTCCTACGAGCAGTACTTC.

CDR3 sequence (DNA): TGTGCCAGCAGCCTCCGGGGACACGGAGAGATGCGCTACACCTTC. Encoded protein: CASSLRGHGEMRYTF. The chain combines TRBV5-4 with TRBJ1-2; possibly TRBD1 for D (6 bases). CDR3 size: 15 residues. Looked up from germline, CDR1 is SGHNT and CDR2 is YYREEE (reference sequence). Trimming left V 4 bases short and J 9 bases short, with 22 bases between. Using reference TRBV5-4 and TRBJ1-2 for the parts outside the CDR3, the full variable domain is ETGVTQSPTHLIKTRGQQVTLRCSSQSGHNTVSWYQQALGQGPQFIFQYYREEENGRGNFPPRFSGLQFPNYSSELNVNALELDDSALYLCASSLRGHGEMRYTFGSGTRLTVV.

V and J are TRBV30 and TRBJ1-1, with no clear D. From germline, CDR1 is GTSNPN and CDR2 SVGIG (reference sequence). V lost 3 bases and J lost 0, with 11 bases in between. The CDR3 consists of 14 residues. CDR3 nucleotides: TGTGCCTGGAGCGTGGGGAGTCTGAACACTGAAGCTTTCTTT. It codes for CAWSVGSLNTEAFF.

The genes are TRBV7-2 and TRBJ2-2, with TRBD2 as a possible D gene (6 bases). Trimming removed 8 bases at V and 8 bases at J, with 21 bases between. Germline CDR1 SGHTA, CDR2 FQGNSA. The CDR3 contains 15 residues. The CDR3 region is CASPEGGLPAGELFF. CDR3 sequence (DNA): TGTGCCAGCCCCGAGGGCGGACTACCCGCGGGGGAGCTGTTTTTT.

The chain is built from TRBV6-5 and TRBJ1-5; weak D call: TRBD1 (5 bases). Germline CDR1 MNHEY, CDR2 SVGAGI. The CDR3 extends over 15 amino acids. The V and J ends lost 4 bases and 3 bases respectively, with 13 bases between them. The CDR3 DNA follows: TGTGCCAGCAGTTCGCTCGGGGGACTCAATCAGCCCCAGCATTTT. The encoded protein is CASSSLGGLNQPQHF.

In DNA, the CDR3 is TGTGCCAGCAGCCAACGAGGGGGCGGCACAGATACGCAGTATTTT. It encodes CASSQRGGGTDTQYF. This rearrangement joins TRBV4-2 to TRBJ2-3; 7 nucleotides match TRBD1. Germline V gene sequence: CDR1 LGHNA, CDR2 YNFKEQ. The CDR3 runs 15 residues. Losses at the gene ends were 2 bases for V and 1 base for J; bases not matched to a gene: 3.

The V call is TRBV27, the J call TRBJ2-3, with no clear D. Trimming removed 6 bases at V and 1 base at J, with 11 bases between. The CDR3 length is 14 residues. The germline V gene encodes CDR1 MNHEY and CDR2 SMNVEV (reference sequence). The CDR3 sequence: CASSPRSRTDTQYF. Written as DNA, the CDR3 is TGTGCCAGCAGCCCTCGGTCCCGCACAGATACGCAGTATTTT.